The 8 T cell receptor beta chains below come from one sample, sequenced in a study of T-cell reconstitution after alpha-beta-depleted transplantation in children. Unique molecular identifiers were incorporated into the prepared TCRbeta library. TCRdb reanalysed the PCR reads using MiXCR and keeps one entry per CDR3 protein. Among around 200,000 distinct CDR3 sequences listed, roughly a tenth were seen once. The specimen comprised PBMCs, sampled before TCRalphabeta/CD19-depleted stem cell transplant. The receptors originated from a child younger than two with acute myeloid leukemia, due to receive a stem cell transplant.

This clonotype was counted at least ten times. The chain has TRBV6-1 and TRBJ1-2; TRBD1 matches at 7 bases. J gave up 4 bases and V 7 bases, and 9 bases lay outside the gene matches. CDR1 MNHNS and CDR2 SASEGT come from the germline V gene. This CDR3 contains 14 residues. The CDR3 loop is CASTLTGTSYGYTF. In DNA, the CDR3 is TGTGCCAGCACCTTGACAGGGACCAGCTATGGCTACACCTTC.

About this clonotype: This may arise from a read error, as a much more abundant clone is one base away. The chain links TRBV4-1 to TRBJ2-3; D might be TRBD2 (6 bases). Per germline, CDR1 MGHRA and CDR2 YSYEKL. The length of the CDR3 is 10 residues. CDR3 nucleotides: TGCGTCGCCGACCGGGGGACGCAGTATTTT. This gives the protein CVADRGTQYF.

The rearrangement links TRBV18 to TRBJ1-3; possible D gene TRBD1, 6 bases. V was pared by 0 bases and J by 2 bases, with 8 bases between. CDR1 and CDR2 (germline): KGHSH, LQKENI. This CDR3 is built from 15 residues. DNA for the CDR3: TGTGCCAGCTCACCACCGGGGGCAACTGGAAACACCATATATTTT. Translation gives CASSPPGATGNTIYF. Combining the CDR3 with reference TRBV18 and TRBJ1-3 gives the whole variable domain NAGVMQNPRHLVRRRGQEARLRCSPMKGHSHVYWYRQLPEEGLKFMVYLQKENIIDESGMPKERFSAEFPKEGPSILRIQQVVRGDSAAYFCASSPPGATGNTIYFGEGSWLTVV.

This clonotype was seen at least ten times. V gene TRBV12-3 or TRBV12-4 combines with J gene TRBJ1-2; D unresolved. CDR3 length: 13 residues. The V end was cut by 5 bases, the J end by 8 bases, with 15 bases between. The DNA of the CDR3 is TGTGCCAGCAGTGCCAGACCCCCGGGCGGCTACACCTTC. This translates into CASSARPPGGYTF.

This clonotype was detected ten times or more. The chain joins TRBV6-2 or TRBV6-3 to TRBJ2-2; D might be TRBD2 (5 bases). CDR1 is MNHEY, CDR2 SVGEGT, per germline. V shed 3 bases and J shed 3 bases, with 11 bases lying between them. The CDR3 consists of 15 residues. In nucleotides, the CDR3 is TGTGCCAGCAGTTATCGAAGAGCGGACACCGGGGAGCTGTTTTTT. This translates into CASSYRRADTGELFF.

The CDR3 spells CASRTDRGFTEAFF. Here the CDR3 DNA reads TGCGCCAGCAGGACCGACAGGGGGTTTACTGAAGCTTTCTTT. The chain combines TRBV5-1 with TRBJ1-1, with TRBD1 matching 9 bases. The CDR3 length is 14 residues. J was trimmed by 5 bases and V by 5 bases; bases with no gene match: 7. CDR1 SGHRS and CDR2 YFSETQ come from the germline V gene.

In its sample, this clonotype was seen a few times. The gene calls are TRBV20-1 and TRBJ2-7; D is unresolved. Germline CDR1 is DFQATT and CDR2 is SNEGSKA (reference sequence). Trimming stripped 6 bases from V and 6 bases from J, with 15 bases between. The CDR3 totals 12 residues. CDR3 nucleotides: TGCAGTGCCAGTGCTACATACGTCGAGCAGTACTTC. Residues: CSASATYVEQYF.

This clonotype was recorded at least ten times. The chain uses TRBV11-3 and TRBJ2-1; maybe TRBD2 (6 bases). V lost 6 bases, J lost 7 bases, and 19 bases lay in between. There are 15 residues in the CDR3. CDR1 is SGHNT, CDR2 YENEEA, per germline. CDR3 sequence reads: CASSRSGSGLNEQFF. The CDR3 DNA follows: TGTGCCAGCAGTCGAAGCGGGTCTGGTCTAAATGAGCAGTTCTTC.